This T cell receptor beta chain stems from a study of shared clonotypes between healthy human individuals. The study separated CD4+ cells into CD45RA+ naive and CD45RA-negative memory subsets. Concerning this clone: Its antigen is currently unknown.

Replicate sorted-subset PCRs were loaded with 150 to 250 ng DNA, approximately 31,000 T cell genomes. TCRdb's copy holds only in-frame clones and misses some; the assay was immunoSEQ multiplex PCR. The sample consists of 1.6 million or so clones, 97% to 99% of them appearing once. There are 14 residues in the CDR3. Germline V lookup: CDR1 MRHNA, CDR2 SNTAGT. V shed 7 bases and J shed 3 bases, with 16 bases lying between them. Study-level results: Sampling covered blood only; tissue repertoires likely differ. Estimated clonotype richness was generally higher in naive than memory subsets.

The source material was naive CD4+ T cells sorted from blood. The subset: CD45RA+ positively selected. The source is a man aged 25 to 40 in good health. The chain recombines TRBV6-4 with TRBJ2-7, with D maybe TRBD1 (5 bases). CDR3 region: CASNYRTHVYEQYF. CDR3 sequence (DNA): TGTGCCAGCAACTACAGGACGCACGTCTACGAGCAGTACTTC.